This T cell receptor (beta chain) was identified in a study of T-cell reconstitution after alpha-beta-depleted transplantation in children. Trimming left V 0 bases short and J 9 bases short, with 9 bases between. CDR3 length: 13 amino acids. From germline, CDR1 is MGHRA and CDR2 YSYEKL. For TCRbeta, the library was prepared with unique molecular identifiers. TCRdb ran MiXCR on the PCR reads and lists one entry per CDR3 protein. The data hold 97,000 or so distinct CDR3 sequences, with 4.5% to 7.5% observed a single time. There are many counts of this clonotype. This receptor was obtained from a female patient aged 2-15 years who had a stem cell transplant for Fanconi anemia, so the T cells may come from the graft donor. The chain carries TRBV4-1 and TRBJ2-1, with D hard to call. The input for sequencing was PBMCs, mostly from graft donor cells, taken 60 days after TCRalphabeta/CD19-depleted stem cell transplant. The CDR3 DNA follows: TGCGCCAGCAGCCAAGAACCGGTAGGTGAGCAGTTCTTC. Its protein is CASSQEPVGEQFF.